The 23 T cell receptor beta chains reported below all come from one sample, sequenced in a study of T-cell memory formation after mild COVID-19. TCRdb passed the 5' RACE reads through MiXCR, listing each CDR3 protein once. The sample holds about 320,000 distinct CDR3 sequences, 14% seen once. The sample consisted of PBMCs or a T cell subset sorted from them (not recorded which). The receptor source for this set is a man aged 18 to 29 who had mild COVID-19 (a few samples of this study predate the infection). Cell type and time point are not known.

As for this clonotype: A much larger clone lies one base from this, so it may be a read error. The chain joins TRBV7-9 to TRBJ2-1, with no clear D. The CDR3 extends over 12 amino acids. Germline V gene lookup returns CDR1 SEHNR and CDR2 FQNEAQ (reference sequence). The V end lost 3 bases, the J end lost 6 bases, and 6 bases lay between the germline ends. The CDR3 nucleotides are TGTGCCAGCAGCTTCGGCTCCAATGAGCAGTTCTTC. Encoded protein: CASSFGSNEQFF.

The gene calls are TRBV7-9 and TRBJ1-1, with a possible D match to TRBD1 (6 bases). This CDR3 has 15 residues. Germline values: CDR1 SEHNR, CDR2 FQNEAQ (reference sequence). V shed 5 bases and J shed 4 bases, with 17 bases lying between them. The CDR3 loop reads CASSVLDGGLTEAFF. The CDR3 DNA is TGTGCCAGCAGCGTACTAGACGGGGGGCTCACTGAAGCTTTCTTT.

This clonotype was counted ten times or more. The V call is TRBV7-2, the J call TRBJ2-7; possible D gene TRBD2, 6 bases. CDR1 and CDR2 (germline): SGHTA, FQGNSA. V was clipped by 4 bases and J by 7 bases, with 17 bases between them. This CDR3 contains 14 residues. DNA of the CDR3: TGTGCCAGCAGCTCCGGGACTGGGATAGGGGAGCAGTACTTC. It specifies CASSSGTGIGEQYF.

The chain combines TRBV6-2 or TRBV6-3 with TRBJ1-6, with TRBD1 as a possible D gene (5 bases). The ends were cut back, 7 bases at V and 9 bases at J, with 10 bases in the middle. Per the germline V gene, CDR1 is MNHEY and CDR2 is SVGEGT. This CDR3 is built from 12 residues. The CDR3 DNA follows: TGTGCCAGCAAACTCGGGACTTCACCCCTCCACTTT. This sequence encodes CASKLGTSPLHF.

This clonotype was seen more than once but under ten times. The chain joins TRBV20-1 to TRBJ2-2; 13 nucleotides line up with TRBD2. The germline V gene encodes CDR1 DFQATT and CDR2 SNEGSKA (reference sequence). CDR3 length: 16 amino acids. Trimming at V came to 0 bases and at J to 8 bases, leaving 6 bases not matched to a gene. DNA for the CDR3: TGCAGTGCTAGAGACCGGACTAGCGGGGGAATAGGGGAGCTGTTTTTT. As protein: CSARDRTSGGIGELFF.

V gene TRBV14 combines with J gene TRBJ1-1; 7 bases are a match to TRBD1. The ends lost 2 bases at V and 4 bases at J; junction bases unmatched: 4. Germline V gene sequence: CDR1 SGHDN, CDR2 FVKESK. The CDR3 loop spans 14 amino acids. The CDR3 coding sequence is TGTGCCAGCAGCCAACTCACAGGGGTCACTGAAGCTTTCTTT. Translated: CASSQLTGVTEAFF.

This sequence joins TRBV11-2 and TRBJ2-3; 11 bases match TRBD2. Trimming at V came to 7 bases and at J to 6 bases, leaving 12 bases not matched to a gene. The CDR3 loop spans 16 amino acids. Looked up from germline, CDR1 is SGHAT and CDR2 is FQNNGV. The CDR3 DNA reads TGTGCCAGCACCCCGAGGCGACTAGCGGGGTTTGATACGCAGTATTTT. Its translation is CASTPRRLAGFDTQYF.

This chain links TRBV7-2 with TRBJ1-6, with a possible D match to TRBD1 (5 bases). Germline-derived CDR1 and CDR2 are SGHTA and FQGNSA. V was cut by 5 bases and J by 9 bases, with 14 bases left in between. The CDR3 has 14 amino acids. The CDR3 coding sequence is TGTGCCAGCAGCCGCACCCTGGGGCCTTCACCCCTCCACTTT. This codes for CASSRTLGPSPLHF. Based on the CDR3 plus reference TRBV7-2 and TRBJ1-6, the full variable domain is GAGVSQSPSNKVTEKGKDVELRCDPISGHTALYWYRQSLGQGLEFLIYFQGNSAPDKSGLPSDRFSAERTGGSVSTLTIQRTQQEDSAVYLCASSRTLGPSPLHFGNGTRLTVT.

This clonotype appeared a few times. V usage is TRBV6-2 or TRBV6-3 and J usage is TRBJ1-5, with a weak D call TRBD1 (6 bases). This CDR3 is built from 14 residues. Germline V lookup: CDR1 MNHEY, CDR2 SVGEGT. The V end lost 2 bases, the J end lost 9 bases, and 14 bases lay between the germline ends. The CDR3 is CASSYGDNSTPQHF. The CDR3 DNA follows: TGTGCCAGCAGTTACGGGGACAACTCTACGCCCCAGCATTTT.

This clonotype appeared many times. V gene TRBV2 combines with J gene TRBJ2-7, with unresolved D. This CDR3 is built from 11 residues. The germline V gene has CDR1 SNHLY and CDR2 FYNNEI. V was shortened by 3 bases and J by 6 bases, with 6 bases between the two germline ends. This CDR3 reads CASSEASEQYF. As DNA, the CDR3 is TGTGCCAGCAGTGAGGCCAGCGAGCAGTACTTC. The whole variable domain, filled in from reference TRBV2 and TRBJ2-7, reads EPEVTQTPSHQVTQMGQEVILRCVPISNHLYFYWYRQILGQKVEFLVSFYNNEISEKSEIFDDQFSVERPDGSNFTLKIRSTKLEDSAMYFCASSEASEQYFGPGTRLTVT.

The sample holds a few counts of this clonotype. The CDR3 is CASSPRESSSGNTIYF. In nucleotides, the CDR3 is TGCGCCAGCAGCCCACGGGAGTCGAGCTCTGGAAACACCATATATTTT. The chain is built from TRBV4-1 and TRBJ1-3; D is unclear. Trimming cost V 4 bases and J 0 bases, with 13 bases left between them. This CDR3 is 16 amino acids long. CDR1 and CDR2 (germline): MGHRA, YSYEKL.

In DNA form, the CDR3 reads TGTGCCAGCAGCCCTCGAATCTTAGACCCTCTTGTAACCTTC. Translating it yields CASSPRILDPLVTF. The chain combines TRBV7-9 with TRBJ1-2; no firm D call. Germline loops: CDR1 SEHNR, CDR2 FQNEAQ (reference sequence). CDR3 length: 14 residues. V was cut by 5 bases and J by 14 bases, with 24 bases left in between.

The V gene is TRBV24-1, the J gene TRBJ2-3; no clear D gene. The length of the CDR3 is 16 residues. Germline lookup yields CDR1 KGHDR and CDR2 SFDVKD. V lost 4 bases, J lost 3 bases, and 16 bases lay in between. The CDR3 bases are TGTGCCACCAGTGAGCCAACCGCCTCGGAGACAGATACGCAGTATTTT. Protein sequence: CATSEPTASETDTQYF.

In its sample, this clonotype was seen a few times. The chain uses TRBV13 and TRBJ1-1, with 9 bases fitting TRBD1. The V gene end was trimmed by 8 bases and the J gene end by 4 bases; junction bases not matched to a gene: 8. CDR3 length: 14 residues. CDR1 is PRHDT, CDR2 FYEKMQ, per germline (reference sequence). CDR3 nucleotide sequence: TGTGCCAGCGGACGGGGACAGGGATCCACTGAAGCTTTCTTT. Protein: CASGRGQGSTEAFF. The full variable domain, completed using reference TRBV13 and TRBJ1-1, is AAGVIQSPRHLIKEKRETATLKCYPIPRHDTVYWYQQGPGQDPQFLISFYEKMQSDKGSIPDRFSAQQFSDYHSELNMSSLELGDSALYFCASGRGQGSTEAFFGQGTRLTVV.

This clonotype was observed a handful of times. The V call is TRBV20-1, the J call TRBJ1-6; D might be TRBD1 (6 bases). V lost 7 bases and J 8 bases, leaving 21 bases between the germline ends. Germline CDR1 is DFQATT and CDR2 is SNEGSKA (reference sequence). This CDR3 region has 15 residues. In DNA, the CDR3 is TGCAGTGTCCTCCCCACAGGGACCGGGGATTCACCCCTCCACTTT. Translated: CSVLPTGTGDSPLHF.

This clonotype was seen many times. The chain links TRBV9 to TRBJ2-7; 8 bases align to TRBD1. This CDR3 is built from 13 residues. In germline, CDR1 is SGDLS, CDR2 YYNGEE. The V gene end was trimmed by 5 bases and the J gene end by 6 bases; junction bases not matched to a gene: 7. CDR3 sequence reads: CASSDHDRGEQYF. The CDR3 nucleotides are TGTGCCAGCAGTGACCATGACAGGGGCGAGCAGTACTTC.

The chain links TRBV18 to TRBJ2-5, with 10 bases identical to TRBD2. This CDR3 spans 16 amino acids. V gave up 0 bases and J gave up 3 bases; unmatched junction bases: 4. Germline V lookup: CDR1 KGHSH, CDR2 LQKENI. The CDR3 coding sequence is TGTGCCAGCTCACCACCCAGGCTAGCGGGGGAAGAGACCCAGTACTTC. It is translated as CASSPPRLAGEETQYF.

CDR3 nucleotide sequence: TGCGCCAGCAGCTTGGAAGGACGGGACGGCCCCTACGAGCAGTACTTC. This encodes CASSLEGRDGPYEQYF. The V call is TRBV5-1, the J call TRBJ2-7, with D tentatively TRBD1 or TRBD2 (5 bases each). This CDR3 region has 16 residues. The V gene's germline CDR1 is SGHRS and CDR2 YFSETQ. V was clipped by 0 bases and J by 2 bases, with 15 bases between them.

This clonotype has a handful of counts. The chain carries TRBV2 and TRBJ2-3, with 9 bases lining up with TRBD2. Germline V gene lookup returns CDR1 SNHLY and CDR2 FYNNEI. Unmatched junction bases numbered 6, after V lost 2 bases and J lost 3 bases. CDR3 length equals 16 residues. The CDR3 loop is CASSENSLAGTDTQYF. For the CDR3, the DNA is TGTGCCAGCAGTGAAAATAGTCTAGCGGGAACAGATACGCAGTATTTT.

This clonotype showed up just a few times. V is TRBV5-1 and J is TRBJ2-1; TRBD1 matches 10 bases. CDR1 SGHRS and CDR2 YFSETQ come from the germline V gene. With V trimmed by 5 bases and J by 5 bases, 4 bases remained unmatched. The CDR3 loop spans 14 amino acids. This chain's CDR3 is CASSSGTGDNEQFF. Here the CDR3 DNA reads TGCGCCAGCAGTTCTGGGACAGGGGACAATGAGCAGTTCTTC.

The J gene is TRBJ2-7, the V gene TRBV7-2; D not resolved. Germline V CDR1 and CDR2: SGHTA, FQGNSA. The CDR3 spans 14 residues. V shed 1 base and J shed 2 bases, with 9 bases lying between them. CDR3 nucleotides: TGTGCCAGCAGCTTAGGGACCGCGACCTACGAGCAGTACTTC. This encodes CASSLGTATYEQYF.

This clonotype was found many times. This CDR3 is CSASGLSYEQYF. In nucleotides, the CDR3 is TGCAGTGCTTCGGGACTTTCCTACGAGCAGTACTTC. The rearrangement uses TRBV20-1 and TRBJ2-7, with a tentative D call TRBD2 (6 bases). Germline loops: CDR1 DFQATT, CDR2 SNEGSKA (reference sequence). Trimming cost V 5 bases and J 1 base, with 9 bases left between them. The CDR3 length is 12 residues.

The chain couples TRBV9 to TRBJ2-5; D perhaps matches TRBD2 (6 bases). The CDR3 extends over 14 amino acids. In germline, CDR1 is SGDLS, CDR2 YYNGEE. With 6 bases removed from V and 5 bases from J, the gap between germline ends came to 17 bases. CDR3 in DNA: TGTGCCAGCACTACTTGGGGGGACGGGGAGACCCAGTACTTC. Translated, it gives CASTTWGDGETQYF. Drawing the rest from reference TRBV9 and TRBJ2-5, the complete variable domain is DSGVTQTPKHLITATGQRVTLRCSPRSGDLSVYWYQQSLDQGLQFLIQYYNGEERAKGNILERFSAQQFPDLHSELNLSSLELGDSALYFCASTTWGDGETQYFGPGTRLLVL.